This is a list of T cell receptor beta chains from one sample in a study of blood T cell repertoires in COVID-19. Profiling relied on immunoSEQ multiplex PCR, and the TCRdb table lists in-frame clones only, not all of them. The data contain roughly 190,000 clones, roughly 80% of them singletons. The specimen was peripheral blood. Source of these receptors: a man aged 55 to 70 with acute or convalescent COVID-19. Both conserved end residues are part of each CDR3. The D gene is left open where the match is weak. Only part of the rows carry a size: once, few, many, or a class if the clone is expanded.

j_gene: TRBJ2-7
abundance: NA
v_gene: TRBV9
d_gene: TRBD1
CDR3nt: TGTGCCAGCAGCGTTTCCGGGACAGGGGATGAAGAGCAGTACTTC
CDR3aa: CASSVSGTGDEEQYF

j_gene: TRBJ2-3
abundance: once
v_gene: TRBV6-4
d_gene: NA
CDR3nt: TGTGCCAGCAGGAGGGAATCAGCCTCAGATACGCAGTATTTT
CDR3aa: CASRRESASDTQYF

j_gene: TRBJ2-1
abundance: NA
v_gene: TRBV5-5
d_gene: TRBD2
CDR3nt: TGTGCCAGCAGCTTACTAGCGGGAGCATACAATGAGCAGTTCTTC
CDR3aa: CASSLLAGAYNEQFF

j_gene: TRBJ2-7
abundance: NA
v_gene: TRBV11-2
d_gene: NA
CDR3nt: TGTGCCAGCAGCCCAGGGCCCGCCTACGAGCAGTACTTC
CDR3aa: CASSPGPAYEQYF

j_gene: TRBJ1-1
abundance: few
v_gene: TRBV12-3/TRBV12-4
d_gene: NA
CDR3nt: TGTGCCAGCAGCTTTTCCGGTGAAGCTTTCTTT
CDR3aa: CASSFSGEAFF

j_gene: TRBJ1-3
abundance: NA
v_gene: TRBV7-6
d_gene: TRBD1
CDR3nt: TGTGCCAGCAGCCCAAGACCCGGGGACAGGGGAAACACCATATATTTT
CDR3aa: CASSPRPGDRGNTIYF

j_gene: TRBJ2-2
abundance: NA
v_gene: TRBV4-1
d_gene: TRBD2
CDR3nt: TGCGCCAGCATGGTGGCGGGGGGGCCCACCGGGGAGCTGTTTTTT
CDR3aa: CASMVAGGPTGELFF

j_gene: TRBJ2-3
abundance: NA
v_gene: TRBV4-2
d_gene: TRBD1
CDR3nt: TGTGCCAGCAGTTCCGGACAGGGTAACACAGATACGCAGTATTTT
CDR3aa: CASSSGQGNTDTQYF

j_gene: TRBJ2-2
abundance: once
v_gene: TRBV24-1
d_gene: NA
CDR3nt: TGTGCCACCAGTGACCCAGGGTCTACCGGGGAGCTGTTTTTT
CDR3aa: CATSDPGSTGELFF

j_gene: TRBJ1-3
abundance: NA
v_gene: TRBV6-5
d_gene: NA
CDR3nt: TGTGCCAGCAGCCCCGGGGTCTTCTCTGGAAACACCATATATTTT
CDR3aa: CASSPGVFSGNTIYF

j_gene: TRBJ1-6
abundance: NA
v_gene: TRBV28
d_gene: NA
CDR3nt: TGTGCCAGCAGACAATTCAATTCACCCCTCCACTTT
CDR3aa: CASRQFNSPLHF